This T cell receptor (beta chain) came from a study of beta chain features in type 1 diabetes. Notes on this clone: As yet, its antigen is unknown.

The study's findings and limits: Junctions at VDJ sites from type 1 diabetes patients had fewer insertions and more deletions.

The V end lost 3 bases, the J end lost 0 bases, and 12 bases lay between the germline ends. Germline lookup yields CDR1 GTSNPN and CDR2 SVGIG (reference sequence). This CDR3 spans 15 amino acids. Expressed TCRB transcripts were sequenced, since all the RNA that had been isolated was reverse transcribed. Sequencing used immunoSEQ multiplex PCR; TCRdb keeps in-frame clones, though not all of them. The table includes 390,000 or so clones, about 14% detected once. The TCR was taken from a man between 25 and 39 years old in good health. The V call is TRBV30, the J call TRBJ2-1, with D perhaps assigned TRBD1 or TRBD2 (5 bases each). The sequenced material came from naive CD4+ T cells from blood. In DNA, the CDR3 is TGTGCCTGGAGGGGGACGAAAAGCTCCTACAATGAGCAGTTCTTC. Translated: CAWRGTKSSYNEQFF.